The 9 T cell receptor beta chains below were found in one sample sequenced in a study of T-cell memory formation after mild COVID-19. Each CDR3 protein is one row after TCRdb ran MiXCR on the 5' RACE reads. The table shows 350,000 to 500,000 distinct CDR3 sequences, with around 17% occurring only once. The sample taken for sequencing was PBMCs or a T cell subset sorted from them (not recorded which). The receptors originated from a young man who had mild COVID-19 (a few samples of this study predate the infection). Cell type and time point are not known.

This clonotype has only a few counts. This sequence joins TRBV18 and TRBJ1-5; 7 bases are shared with TRBD1. Germline CDR1 is KGHSH and CDR2 is LQKENI. The CDR3 runs 15 residues. The trim removed 6 bases at V and 5 bases at J, leaving 10 bases unmatched. The CDR3 DNA reads as TGTGCCAGCTCCCCGAGAGGGGGCGGGGATCAGCCCCAGCATTTT. Its protein product is CASSPRGGGDQPQHF.

The J gene is TRBJ2-3, the V gene TRBV5-5; 7 bases agree with TRBD1. V dropped 4 bases and J dropped 0; count of bases not matched to a gene: 5. Germline CDR1 and CDR2: SGHKS and YYEKEE (reference sequence). This CDR3 is built from 15 residues. The CDR3 here is CASSRGDSSTDTQYF. In DNA form, the CDR3 reads TGTGCCAGCAGCCGTGGGGACAGCAGCACAGATACGCAGTATTTT.

The genes are TRBV2 and TRBJ1-1; D is unclear. Deletions cut 3 bases from V and 7 bases from J, with 9 bases between. From germline, CDR1 is SNHLY and CDR2 FYNNEI. CDR3 length equals 12 residues. CDR3 residues: CASSDTNGEAFF. CDR3 bases: TGTGCCAGCAGTGATACGAACGGTGAAGCTTTCTTT.

In its sample, this clonotype was seen many times. The chain carries TRBV18 and TRBJ2-5; D ambiguous. Per the germline V gene, CDR1 is KGHSH and CDR2 is LQKENI. V lost 0 bases to trimming and J lost 1 base, with 3 bases between them. The CDR3 totals 13 residues. Written as DNA, the CDR3 is TGTGCCAGCTCACCACCATCCCAAGAGACCCAGTACTTC. Its protein product is CASSPPSQETQYF.

A few counts support this clonotype. This sequence joins TRBV5-1 and TRBJ1-6; 11 bases are shared with TRBD1. V lost 5 bases to trimming and J lost 10 bases; unmatched junction nucleotides: 5. The germline CDR1 and CDR2 sequences are SGHRS and YFSETQ. The length of the CDR3 is 14 residues. Here the CDR3 DNA reads TGCGCCAGCAGGATGGACAGGGGGCAATCACCCCTCCACTTT. This translates into CASRMDRGQSPLHF.

This clonotype was seen a few times. This CDR3 reads CASSLPGAHNEQFF. DNA of the CDR3: TGTGCCAGCAGCTTACCCGGGGCCCACAATGAGCAGTTCTTC. The chain combines TRBV11-2 with TRBJ2-1, with D tentatively TRBD1 or TRBD2 (5 bases each). Germline assignment: CDR1 SGHAT and CDR2 FQNNGV. The ends were cut back, 2 bases at V and 5 bases at J, with 10 bases in the middle. The CDR3 covers 14 residues.

V usage is TRBV7-8 and J usage is TRBJ2-4; D is perhaps TRBD1 (5 bases). The CDR3 is made up of 15 amino acids. CDR1 is SGHVS, CDR2 FQNEAQ, per germline. V was cut by 0 bases and J by 9 bases, with 15 bases left in between. The CDR3 DNA reads as TGTGCCAGCAGCTTAGCCAGGGCCGGATCTGGCATTCAGTACTTC. This encodes CASSLARAGSGIQYF.

The chain has TRBV18 and TRBJ1-2; weak D call: TRBD1 (6 bases). The CDR3 is 16 amino acids. CDR1 and CDR2 (germline): KGHSH, LQKENI. V was pared by 5 bases and J by 1 base, with 17 bases between. CDR3 residues: CASSTYREPDNYGYTF. In DNA, the CDR3 is TGTGCCAGCTCAACCTACAGGGAACCGGATAACTATGGCTACACCTTC.

The CDR3, as DNA: TGTGCCAGCAGCTTGCCGTGGGGGAGTACAGATACGCAGTATTTT. Amino acids: CASSLPWGSTDTQYF. The chain recombines TRBV7-2 with TRBJ2-3; perhaps D is TRBD1 or TRBD2 (5 bases each). The CDR3 is 15 residues long. Per germline, CDR1 SGHTA and CDR2 FQGNSA. V shed 3 bases and J shed 3 bases, with 13 bases lying between them.